These 8 T cell receptor beta chains came from one sample sequenced in a study of blood T cells in healthy people across ages. The second PCR ran roughly 6 to 12 cycles with a sample-barcoded 5' primer and J-beta primers. TCRdb reprocessed the 5' RACE reads via MiXCR and lists one record per CDR3 protein. Of roughly 500,000 distinct CDR3 sequences detected, roughly 28% appear once; the ten largest clones hold approximately 17%. Sequenced sample: blood. The receptor source for this set is a woman in her 70s in good health.

The chain links TRBV12-3 or TRBV12-4 to TRBJ2-5; weak D call: TRBD1 (5 bases). The CDR3 consists of 14 residues. The germline V and J ends were trimmed by 6 bases and 2 bases, with 13 bases remaining between them. CDR3: CASSRQTLQETQYF. CDR3 DNA sequence: TGTGCCAGCAGCCGACAGACCCTTCAAGAGACCCAGTACTTC.

The table lists this clonotype with many counts. V and J are TRBV6-1 and TRBJ2-5; 11 nucleotides align to TRBD2. From germline, CDR1 is MNHNS and CDR2 SASEGT. The CDR3 length is 16 residues. J lost 4 bases, V lost 5 bases, and 9 bases had no gene match. DNA of the CDR3: TGTGCCAGCAGTAAAACTAGCGGGGGAGGGGCAGAGACCCAGTACTTC. Protein sequence: CASSKTSGGGAETQYF.

J is TRBJ2-5 and V is TRBV5-1; 9 positions agree with TRBD2. The J call may be faulty, since TRBJ2-7 better matches the DNA end. The CDR3 is 16 amino acids. CDR1 SGHRS and CDR2 YFSETQ come from the germline V gene. DNA for the CDR3: TGCGCCAGCACAAAGTTCAATAGCGGGGGAGAGTACGAGCAGTACTTC. This codes for CASTKFNSGGEYEQYF.

V is TRBV18 and J is TRBJ1-1, with D possibly matching TRBD1 (5 bases). Deletions cut 2 bases from V and 4 bases from J, with 11 bases between. CDR1 and CDR2 from the germline V gene are KGHSH and LQKENI. This CDR3 has 14 amino acids. This CDR3 is CASSPNTRATEAFF. CDR3 coding DNA: TGTGCCAGCTCACCAAATACCAGGGCCACTGAAGCTTTCTTT.

This clonotype has more than one count but fewer than ten. The V gene is TRBV7-9, the J gene TRBJ1-4; TRBD1 matches 11 bases. The germline CDR1 and CDR2 sequences are SEHNR and FQNEAQ (reference sequence). The CDR3 has 15 residues. The V segment lost 7 bases and the J segment 10 bases; nucleotides outside the gene matches: 11. The CDR3 DNA reads as TGTGCCAGCACCGAATCCGGGACAGGGGGAGGAAAACTGTTTTTT. Translated, it gives CASTESGTGGGKLFF.

J is TRBJ1-6 and V is TRBV5-1; 7 bases line up with TRBD1. The CDR3 covers 15 residues. Germline trimming cut 4 bases from V and 7 bases from J; bases unmatched to any gene: 8. Germline-derived CDR1 and CDR2 are SGHRS and YFSETQ. In DNA form, the CDR3 reads TGCGCCAGCAGCCCCACAGGGACAGAAAATTCACCCCTCCACTTT. The encoded protein is CASSPTGTENSPLHF.

This clonotype was seen a handful of times. J is TRBJ2-5 and V is TRBV24-1; D unclear. The assigned J gene may be wrong: the sequence end matches TRBJ2-1 better. Germline V gene lookup returns CDR1 KGHDR and CDR2 SFDVKD. The CDR3 runs 13 residues. The CDR3 nucleotides are TGTGCCACCAGTGCTTTCTCCTACAATGAGCAGTTCTTC. Protein product: CATSAFSYNEQFF.

This clonotype has more than one count but fewer than ten. V is TRBV7-6 and J is TRBJ2-5; D assignment may be TRBD1 or TRBD2 (5 bases each). CDR1 SGHVS and CDR2 FNYEAQ come from the germline V gene. CDR3 length equals 12 residues. Trimming cost V 8 bases and J 0 bases, with 7 bases left between them. The CDR3 loop is CASGGHQETQYF. DNA of the CDR3: TGTGCCAGCGGGGGACACCAAGAGACCCAGTACTTC.